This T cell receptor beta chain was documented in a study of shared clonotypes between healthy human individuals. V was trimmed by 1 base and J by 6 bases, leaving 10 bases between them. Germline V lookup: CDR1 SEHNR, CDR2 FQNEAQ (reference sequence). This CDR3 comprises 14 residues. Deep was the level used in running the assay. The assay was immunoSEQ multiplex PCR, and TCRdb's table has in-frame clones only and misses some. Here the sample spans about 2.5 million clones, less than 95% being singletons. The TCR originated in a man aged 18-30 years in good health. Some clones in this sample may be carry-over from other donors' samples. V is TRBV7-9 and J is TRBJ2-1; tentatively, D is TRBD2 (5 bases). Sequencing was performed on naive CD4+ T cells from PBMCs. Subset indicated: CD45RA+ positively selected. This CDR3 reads CASSLDAGGNEQFF. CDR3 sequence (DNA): TGTGCCAGCAGCTTAGACGCAGGAGGCAATGAGCAGTTCTTC.